Listed below are T cell receptor beta chains from one sample, sequenced in a study of tumor T cells in aggressive B-cell lymphoma. Using immunoSEQ multiplex PCR, the repertoire was profiled, and TCRdb retains in-frame clones only, with some absent. Here the sample spans thousands of clones, around 92% being singletons. Sequenced sample: tumor tissue. These receptors came from an adult with diffuse large B cell lymphoma. CDR3s leave out the opening cysteine and the closing phenylalanine or tryptophan.

J	V	CDR3
TRBJ2-3	TRBV27	ASSINRGDTQY
TRBJ1-4	TRBV30	AWGDRGLRREKLF
TRBJ2-7	TRBV19	ASRQAASGSSYEQY
TRBJ1-3	TRBV19	ASSIGGSSGNTIY
TRBJ2-2	TRBV6-5	ASSQGTGELF
TRBJ2-7	TRBV29-1	SVEVQGYEQY
TRBJ2-3	TRBV29-1	SFRGGGDTQY
TRBJ1-6	TRBV7-2	ASSFLGDNSPLH
TRBJ2-3	TRBV10-3	AISEGAGGTDTQY
TRBJ2-1	TRBV7-2	ASSFSLHNEQF
TRBJ2-3	TRBV7-9	ASSSHSRIADTQY
TRBJ1-1	TRBV30	AWRESGRGEAF
TRBJ2-2	TRBV7-2	ASRHGLAGRRGELF
TRBJ2-1	TRBV2	AGSGVYNEQF
TRBJ2-7	TRBV2	ASREPPGEQY
TRBJ2-4	TRBV29-1	SVEAWASGSGNIQY
TRBJ2-5	TRBV30	AGGRGGRRLGETQY
TRBJ1-2	TRBV11-2	ASSLGGGPGYGYT
TRBJ2-5	TRBV29-1	SIAGGRETQY
TRBJ2-5	TRBV27	ASSLTFNSYQETQY
TRBJ1-2	TRBV7-6	ASSLSGSYGYT
TRBJ2-2	TRBV7-9	ASTHTGFAANTGELF
TRBJ2-2	TRBV2	ASRSPGTVTGELF
TRBJ2-7	TRBV4-3	ASSQVRTVSYEQY
TRBJ2-7	TRBV7-2	ASSLFSGKNYEQY
TRBJ2-1	TRBV5-4	VSSLAGAFYNEQF
TRBJ1-1	TRBV29-1	STQKGGGNTEAF
TRBJ2-7	TRBV4-1	ASSRGTSSSYEQY
TRBJ1-1	TRBV10-3	AISESGARTTEAF
TRBJ1-1	TRBV15	ATSSWRNTEAF
TRBJ2-1	TRBV7-3	ASSLSSGRSYNEQF
TRBJ2-3	TRBV7-9	ASSIRDSSTDTQY
TRBJ2-5	TRBV11-2	ASSVGLAERETQY
TRBJ2-1	TRBV2	ASSRDNEQF
TRBJ2-5	TRBV7-3	ASSLLSGETQY
TRBJ2-7	TRBV2	ASRRVGQGISYEQY
TRBJ2-7	TRBV5-4	ASSFSPAVAGLPHYEQY
NA	TRBV27	ASGTGGGYEQY
TRBJ2-7	TRBV5-6	ASSPAGWDEQY
TRBJ1-1	TRBV14	ASSQGGPGRNTEAF
TRBJ1-2	TRBV9	ASSVGGGSYGYT
TRBJ2-2	TRBV9	ASSVRQGGTGELF
TRBJ2-3	TRBV4-2	ASSHATSGSQNTQY
TRBJ2-1	TRBV7-2	ASSLRGSGSYEQF
TRBJ2-7	TRBV6-1	ASRLSGSTYEQY
TRBJ2-1	TRBV7-8	ASSLVAGLAAYNEQF
TRBJ2-2	TRBV4-1	ASSQDGRGYRTGELF
TRBJ2-7	TRBV5-1	ASSLRTGSYEQY
TRBJ2-5	TRBV9	ASSSGTGGLETQY
TRBJ2-7	TRBV5-6	ASSLDRRGEQY
TRBJ2-1	TRBV7-9	ASSPPTHTVKF